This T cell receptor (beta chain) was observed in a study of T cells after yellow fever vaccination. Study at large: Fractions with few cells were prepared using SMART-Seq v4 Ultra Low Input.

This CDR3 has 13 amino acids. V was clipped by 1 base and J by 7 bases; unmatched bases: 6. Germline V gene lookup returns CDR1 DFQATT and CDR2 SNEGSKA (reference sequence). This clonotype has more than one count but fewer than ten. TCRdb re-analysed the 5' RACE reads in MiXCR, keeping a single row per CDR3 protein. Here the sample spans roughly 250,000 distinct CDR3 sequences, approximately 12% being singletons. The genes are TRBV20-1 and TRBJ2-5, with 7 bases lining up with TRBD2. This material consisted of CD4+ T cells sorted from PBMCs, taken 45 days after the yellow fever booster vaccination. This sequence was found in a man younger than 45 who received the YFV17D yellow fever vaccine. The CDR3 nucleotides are TGCAGTGCTAGAGGTTCGGGGGGTGGGACCCAGTACTTC. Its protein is CSARGSGGGTQYF.